Below are 21 T cell receptor beta chains sequenced from a single sample in a study of blood T cell repertoires in COVID-19. Profiling relied on immunoSEQ multiplex PCR, and the TCRdb table lists in-frame clones only, not all of them. The data show around 130,000 clones, roughly 72% seen once. Specimen: peripheral blood. These receptors were collected from a human donor in a cohort sampled during active COVID-19.

This clone was seen a single time. This chain joins TRBV2 and TRBJ1-5, with D perhaps TRBD1 (5 bases). The germline V and J ends were trimmed by 4 bases and 5 bases, with 6 bases remaining between them. From germline, CDR1 is SNHLY and CDR2 FYNNEI. This CDR3 spans 12 amino acids. The CDR3 nucleotides read TGTGCCAGCAGTGCGGGGGATCAGCCCCAGCATTTT. It specifies CASSAGDQPQHF.

This chain uses TRBV27 with TRBJ1-3; D possibly corresponds to TRBD1 (5 bases). V dropped 2 bases and J dropped 2 bases, with 7 bases sitting between them. From germline, CDR1 is MNHEY and CDR2 SMNVEV (reference sequence). This CDR3 is built from 14 residues. The CDR3 DNA sequence: TGTGCCAGCAGTTTACGGGGGGCTGGAAACACCATATATTTT. This codes for CASSLRGAGNTIYF.

This chain links TRBV15 with TRBJ1-1; 8 bases fit TRBD1. Losses at the gene ends were 0 bases for V and 6 bases for J; bases not matched to a gene: 9. The CDR3 is made up of 16 amino acids. CDR1 and CDR2 (germline): LNHNV, YYDKDF (reference sequence). The CDR3 sequence: CATSRDLNRGGAEAFF. The CDR3 nucleotides read TGTGCCACCAGCAGAGATTTGAACAGGGGGGGTGCTGAAGCTTTCTTT.

The chain couples TRBV2 to TRBJ2-7; D remains ambiguous. CDR1 is SNHLY and CDR2 is FYNNEI in the germline V gene. This CDR3 comprises 13 residues. Deletions cut 3 bases from V and 6 bases from J, with 12 bases between. CDR3 nucleotide sequence: TGTGCCAGCAGTGACCACTATTTGCCCGAGCAGTACTTC. It translates to CASSDHYLPEQYF.

This clone was counted once. The chain joins TRBV10-2 to TRBJ2-1; D is unclear. The CDR3 spans 16 residues. The germline V and J ends were trimmed by 3 bases and 1 base, with 13 bases remaining between them. Germline assignment: CDR1 WSHSY and CDR2 SAAADI. Here the CDR3 reads CASSDQPFGSYNEQFF. The CDR3 DNA reads as TGCGCCAGCAGTGACCAGCCCTTCGGGTCCTACAATGAGCAGTTCTTC.

This chain uses TRBV14 with TRBJ2-7, with TRBD1 identical over 9 bases. The CDR3 is 15 amino acids. Germline V gives CDR1 SGHDN, CDR2 FVKESK. The trim removed 4 bases at V and 3 bases at J, leaving 7 bases unmatched. CDR3 DNA: TGTGCCAGCAGCCTCCGGGACAGGGCAAGCTACGAGCAGTACTTC. Encoded protein: CASSLRDRASYEQYF. Supplemented by reference TRBV14 and TRBJ2-7, the full variable domain reads EAGVTQFPSHSVIEKGQTVTLRCDPISGHDNLYWYRRVMGKEIKFLLHFVKESKQDESGMPNNRFLAERTGGTYSTLKVQPAELEDSGVYFCASSLRDRASYEQYFGPGTRLTVT.

The genes are TRBV19 and TRBJ2-7; TRBD1 matches at 9 bases. Germline lookup yields CDR1 LNHDA and CDR2 SQIVND (reference sequence). CDR3 length: 16 residues. V lost 8 bases to trimming and J lost 0 bases; unmatched junction nucleotides: 11. CDR3 amino acids: CASHRGREVSSYEQYF. The DNA for the CDR3 is TGTGCCAGTCACAGGGGGCGAGAGGTAAGCTCCTACGAGCAGTACTTC.

The chain links TRBV30 to TRBJ2-3; TRBD2 might be the D (5 bases). Trimming left V 0 bases short and J 6 bases short, with 10 bases between. The CDR3 loop spans 13 amino acids. Germline-derived CDR1 and CDR2 are GTSNPN and SVGIG (reference sequence). The CDR3: CAWSVRGWDTQYF. CDR3 in DNA: TGTGCCTGGAGTGTTCGGGGTTGGGATACGCAGTATTTT.

The chain uses TRBV19 and TRBJ1-1; D gene unclear. The CDR3 loop spans 15 amino acids. The germline CDR1 and CDR2 sequences are LNHDA and SQIVND (reference sequence). Trimming removed 2 bases at V and 1 base at J, with 11 bases between. The CDR3 DNA follows: TGTGCCAGTAGTATAAGTAACAGAAGGAACACTGAAGCTTTCTTT. Translation: CASSISNRRNTEAFF.

This chain connects TRBV6-5 to TRBJ1-2, with no clear D. Per the germline V gene, CDR1 is MNHEY and CDR2 is SVGAGI. The CDR3 has 11 residues. The V end lost 8 bases, the J end lost 5 bases, and 9 bases lay between the germline ends. The CDR3 DNA reads as TGTGCCAGCTTCAGCGGTTATGGCTACACCTTC. This encodes CASFSGYGYTF.

The chain joins TRBV3-1 (or the pseudogene TRBV3-2) to TRBJ2-1; D is unresolved. The CDR3 runs 14 residues. The V gene lost 4 bases and the J gene lost 2 bases, with 9 bases spanning the gap. CDR1 and CDR2 from the germline V gene are LGHDT and YNNKEL (reference sequence). CDR3 bases: TGTGCCAGCAGCCGGCGCGGCACCTACAATGAGCAGTTCTTC. It codes for CASSRRGTYNEQFF.

The chain recombines TRBV29-1 with TRBJ1-2, with 9 bases that match TRBD1. J gave up 4 bases and V 2 bases, and 14 bases lay outside the gene matches. The CDR3 has 17 residues. Germline-derived CDR1 and CDR2 are SQVTM and ANQGSEA. CDR3 DNA sequence: TGCAGCGTTGAAACTCTTCCCGGGGACAGGGACCTCTATGGCTACACCTTC. Its translation is CSVETLPGDRDLYGYTF.

The rearrangement uses TRBV6-5 and TRBJ1-5, with TRBD1 matching over 7 bases. The germline V gene has CDR1 MNHEY and CDR2 SVGAGI. V was pared by 6 bases and J by 7 bases, with 9 bases of the junction left unmatched. The CDR3 has 14 residues. The CDR3 sequence is CASRKQGDRQPQHF. Written as DNA, the CDR3 is TGTGCCAGCAGGAAGCAGGGGGATCGGCAGCCCCAGCATTTT.

This clone was observed a single time. The chain uses TRBV28 and TRBJ1-2; TRBD1 might be the D (6 bases). This CDR3 region has 15 residues. Trimming left V 6 bases short and J 5 bases short, with 19 bases between. The germline V gene encodes CDR1 MDHEN and CDR2 SYDVKM. CDR3 DNA: TGTGCCAGCAGCCGGGACCGCCAGGGGCAATATGGCTACACCTTC. It translates to CASSRDRQGQYGYTF.

The CDR3 DNA follows: TGTGCCAGCAGCTCCGGGACAGGGGTTCAAGAGACCCAGTACTTC. Its translation: CASSSGTGVQETQYF. The rearrangement uses TRBV5-5 and TRBJ2-5; 10 bases agree with TRBD1. The CDR3 covers 15 residues. The ends lost 3 bases at V and 2 bases at J; junction bases unmatched: 4. Per germline, CDR1 SGHKS and CDR2 YYEKEE (reference sequence).

V is TRBV4-1 and J is TRBJ2-1; 15 bases agree with TRBD2. The ends lost 3 bases at V and 0 bases at J; junction bases unmatched: 9. This CDR3 spans 20 amino acids. Germline loops: CDR1 MGHRA, CDR2 YSYEKL. In nucleotides, the CDR3 is TGCGCCAGCAGCCACGAACCGGGACTAGCGGGGGGAACCTCCTACAATGAGCAGTTCTTC. It yields the protein CASSHEPGLAGGTSYNEQFF.

The chain employs TRBV29-1 and TRBJ1-1; D is possibly TRBD1 (5 bases). Per the germline V gene, CDR1 is SQVTM and CDR2 is ANQGSEA. Trimming took off 1 base at V and 1 base at J, with 16 bases between the two ends. CDR3 length: 16 amino acids. The CDR3 loop is CSVEVLQGWGNTEAFF. Here the CDR3 DNA reads TGCAGCGTTGAAGTTTTGCAGGGCTGGGGGAACACTGAAGCTTTCTTT. The full variable domain, rest sourced from reference TRBV29-1 and TRBJ1-1, is SAVISQKPSRDICQRGTSLTIQCQVDSQVTMMFWYRQQPGQSLTLIATANQGSEATYESGFVIDKFPISRPNLTFSTLTVSNMSPEDSSIYLCSVEVLQGWGNTEAFFGQGTRLTVV.

The chain couples TRBV3-1 (or the pseudogene TRBV3-2) to TRBJ2-5; the match to TRBD2 covers 12 bases. Germline CDR1 and CDR2: LGHDT and YNNKEL (reference sequence). Trimming removed 6 bases from V and 4 bases from J; junction bases left unmatched: 9. This CDR3 contains 16 residues. Here the CDR3 reads CASRLTSGGPRETQYF. The CDR3, as DNA: TGTGCCAGCAGACTCACTAGCGGGGGGCCGAGAGAGACCCAGTACTTC.

The V call is TRBV10-3, the J call TRBJ2-7; 12 bases agree with TRBD1. Trimming removed 4 bases from V and 5 bases from J; junction bases left unmatched: 12. Germline assignment: CDR1 ENHRY and CDR2 SYGVKD. The CDR3 contains 17 residues. This CDR3 is CAISALGRGTGGDEQYF. The DNA for the CDR3 is TGTGCCATCAGTGCCCTCGGGCGGGGGACAGGGGGCGACGAGCAGTACTTC.

The genes are TRBV19 and TRBJ2-1; D perhaps matches TRBD1 (5 bases). Germline V lookup: CDR1 LNHDA, CDR2 SQIVND (reference sequence). V was cut by 1 base and J by 0 bases, with 7 bases left in between. The length of the CDR3 is 15 residues. The CDR3 loop reads CASSIAQGSYNEQFF. The CDR3 region has the DNA TGTGCCAGTAGTATAGCTCAGGGCTCCTACAATGAGCAGTTCTTC.

This clone was seen a few times. This sequence joins TRBV5-1 and TRBJ2-3; 11 bases align to TRBD2. This CDR3 region has 14 residues. The germline CDR1 and CDR2 sequences are SGHRS and YFSETQ. Germline trimming cut 4 bases from V and 4 bases from J; bases unmatched to any gene: 2. CDR3 sequence: CASSLGLAADTQYF. As DNA, the CDR3 is TGCGCCAGCAGCCTGGGACTAGCGGCAGATACGCAGTATTTT. The complete variable domain, with remaining parts taken from reference TRBV5-1 and TRBJ2-3, reads KAGVTQTPRYLIKTRGQQVTLSCSPISGHRSVSWYQQTPGQGLQFLFEYFSETQRNKGNFPGRFSGRQFSNSRSEMNVSTLELGDSALYLCASSLGLAADTQYFGPGTRLTVL.